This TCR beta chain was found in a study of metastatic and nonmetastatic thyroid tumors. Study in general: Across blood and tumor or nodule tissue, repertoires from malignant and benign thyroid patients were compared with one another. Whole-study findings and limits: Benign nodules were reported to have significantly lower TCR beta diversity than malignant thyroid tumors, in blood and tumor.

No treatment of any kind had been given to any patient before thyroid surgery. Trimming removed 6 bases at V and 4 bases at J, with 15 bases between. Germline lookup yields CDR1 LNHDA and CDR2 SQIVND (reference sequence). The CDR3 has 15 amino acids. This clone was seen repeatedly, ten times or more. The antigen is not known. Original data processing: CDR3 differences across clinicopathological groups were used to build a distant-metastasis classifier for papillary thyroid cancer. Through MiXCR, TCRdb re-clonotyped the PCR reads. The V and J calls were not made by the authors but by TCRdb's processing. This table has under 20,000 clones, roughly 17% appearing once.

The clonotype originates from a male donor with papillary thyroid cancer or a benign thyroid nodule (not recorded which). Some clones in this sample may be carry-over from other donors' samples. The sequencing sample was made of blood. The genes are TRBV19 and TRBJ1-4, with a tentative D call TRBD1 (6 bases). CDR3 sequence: CASSKPGHSNEKLFF. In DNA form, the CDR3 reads TGTGCCAGTAGCAAACCGGGACATAGTAATGAAAAACTGTTTTTT.